This note documents a single T cell receptor beta chain sequence. Its antigen is undetermined. Only in-frame clones appear in the TCRdb table, and some are missing; sequencing was by immunoSEQ multiplex PCR. Among about 120,000 clones listed, approximately 70% were seen once. This sample was included in a study of shared clonotypes between healthy human individuals. Study observations and caveats: All-four-donor shared clonotypes had higher generation probabilities than non-shared clonotypes did.

CDR1 is MNHNY and CDR2 is SVGAGI in the germline V gene (reference sequence). CDR3 size: 15 residues. V was pared by 2 bases and J by 5 bases, with 5 bases of the junction left unmatched. Material for sequencing was memory CD8+ T cells sorted from blood. Subset specified: CD45RO+ cells pooled with CCR7-negative TemRA cells. The chain couples TRBV6-6 to TRBJ2-5, with 10 bases lining up with TRBD2. This TCR was recovered from a woman aged 25 to 39 in good health. The CDR3 protein is CASSYLAGVRETQYF. The CDR3 bases are TGTGCCAGCAGTTACCTAGCGGGAGTGCGGGAGACCCAGTACTTC.